One and the same sample provided the 17 T cell receptor beta chains below, sequenced in a study of shared clonotypes between healthy human individuals. Assay: immunoSEQ multiplex PCR; the TCRdb copy retains only in-frame clones and omits some. Among some 660,000 clones, roughly 72% were seen once, and the ten largest hold around 1.8%. Sequencing input: memory CD4+ T cells sorted from blood. As for subset: CD45RA-negative fraction. The receptors come from a woman aged 25-40 years in good health.

In the case of this clone: This may arise from a read error, as a much more abundant clone is one base away. The J gene is TRBJ1-5, the V gene TRBV2, with 7 bases fitting TRBD1. This CDR3 region has 14 residues. Germline V gene lookup returns CDR1 SNHLY and CDR2 FYNNEI. The CDR3: CVSSDLTGYQPQHF. DNA for the CDR3: TGTGTCAGCAGTGATTTGACAGGGTATCAGCCCCAGCATTTT. The complete variable domain, with remaining parts taken from reference TRBV2 and TRBJ1-5, reads EPEVTQTPSHQVTQMGQEVILRCVPISNHLYFYWYRQILGQKVEFLVSFYNNEISEKSEIFDDQFSVERPDGSNFTLKIRSTKLEDSAMYFCVSSDLTGYQPQHFGDGTRLSIL.

On this clone itself: The same CDR3 also results from other DNA sequences found in this sample. The gene calls are TRBV5-1 and TRBJ1-2; D uncertain. This CDR3 has 13 residues. Germline values: CDR1 SGHRS, CDR2 YFSETQ. V was cut by 2 bases and J by 0 bases, with 5 bases left in between. CDR3 DNA: TGCGCCAGCAGCTTAGGGCCTAACTATGGCTACACCTTC. As protein: CASSLGPNYGYTF.

The V call is TRBV12-2, the J call TRBJ1-5; TRBD1, the table's D call, lacks a check against the DNA. TRBV12-2 is a listed pseudogene. There are 14 residues in the CDR3. CDR3 nucleotides: TGTGCAAGTCGCTTAGGGGACACTCATCAGCCCCAGCATTTT. This translates into CASRLGDTHQPQHF.

The chain employs TRBV5-1 and TRBJ1-1, with a possible D match to TRBD1 (5 bases). CDR3 length: 15 amino acids. Germline values: CDR1 SGHRS, CDR2 YFSETQ. The V and J ends lost 1 base and 3 bases respectively, with 13 bases between them. DNA for the CDR3: TGCGCCAGCAGCTTGTTTCCAGGGTCCGACACTGAAGCTTTCTTT. This translates into CASSLFPGSDTEAFF.

The V call is TRBV28, the J call TRBJ2-1; 12 bases map to TRBD2. The CDR3 is 16 residues long. Germline CDR1 MDHEN, CDR2 SYDVKM. The junction had 10 bases not matched to a gene; V was cut back by 5 bases and J by 8 bases. The CDR3 here is CASSPQTSGSRHEQFF. DNA for the CDR3: TGTGCCAGCAGTCCGCAGACTAGCGGGAGTCGGCATGAGCAGTTCTTC. The full variable domain, with the rest looked up from reference TRBV28 and TRBJ2-1, is DVKVTQSSRYLVKRTGEKVFLECVQDMDHENMFWYRQDPGLGLRLIYFSYDVKMKEKGDIPEGYSVSREKKERFSLILESASTNQTSMYLCASSPQTSGSRHEQFFGPGTRLTVL.

The V and J genes are TRBV10-3 and TRBJ2-5; TRBD1 might be the D (7 bases). Trimming left V 2 bases short and J 2 bases short, with 18 bases between. The CDR3 covers 17 residues. CDR1 and CDR2 (germline): ENHRY, SYGVKD. The CDR3 protein is CAISEARRGQLQETQYF. In DNA, the CDR3 is TGTGCCATCAGTGAGGCAAGGCGGGGACAGCTTCAAGAGACCCAGTACTTC.

The chain joins TRBV11-2 to TRBJ1-1; D is unclear. Germline CDR1 reads SGHAT; CDR2 reads FQNNGV. This CDR3 is built from 13 residues. V lost 5 bases, J lost 3 bases, and 10 bases lay in between. CDR3 in DNA: TGTGCCAGCAGCCTTTTACTGGACACTGAAGCTTTCTTT. It encodes CASSLLLDTEAFF.

The chain is built from TRBV7-2 and TRBJ2-3; possibly TRBD1 or TRBD2 for D (5 bases each). The V and J ends lost 5 bases and 8 bases respectively, with 20 bases between them. Germline loops: CDR1 SGHTA, CDR2 FQGNSA. The CDR3 spans 15 residues. The CDR3 DNA sequence: TGTGCCAGCAGCCACGGGACGTTGGACCGGCGTACGCAGTATTTT. Amino acids: CASSHGTLDRRTQYF.

V usage is TRBV21-1 and J usage is TRBJ2-3. TRBV21-1 is designated a pseudogene. The CDR3 contains 13 residues. This CDR3 is CASSKEGTDTQYF. For the CDR3, the DNA is TGTGCCAGCAGCAAAGAGGGCACAGATACGCAGTATTTT.

The chain joins TRBV5-6 to TRBJ1-2, with 7 bases fitting TRBD1. The CDR3 is made up of 14 amino acids. V dropped 2 bases and J dropped 3; count of bases not matched to a gene: 4. CDR1 and CDR2 from the germline V gene are SGHDT and YYEEEE. The chain's CDR3 is CASSFADRYYGYTF. The CDR3 DNA reads TGTGCCAGCAGCTTTGCGGACAGGTACTATGGCTACACCTTC.

This chain joins TRBV30 and TRBJ1-1; the D is unclear. The CDR3 is 14 amino acids. V lost 5 bases and J lost 1, with 14 bases in between. Germline lookup yields CDR1 GTSNPN and CDR2 SVGIG (reference sequence). CDR3 loop: CAWSPPGRNTEAFF. CDR3 DNA: TGTGCCTGGTCCCCGCCGGGGAGGAACACTGAAGCTTTCTTT.

This clone has more than one count but fewer than ten. The V and J genes are TRBV2 and TRBJ2-1, with 9 bases lining up with TRBD2. Germline CDR1 SNHLY, CDR2 FYNNEI. V was pared by 5 bases and J by 8 bases, with 4 bases of the junction left unmatched. There are 13 residues in the CDR3. The CDR3 sequence is CASSRTSVYEQFF. CDR3 nucleotides: TGTGCCAGCAGTCGGACTAGCGTGTATGAGCAGTTCTTC. The entire variable domain, with the rest obtained from reference TRBV2 and TRBJ2-1, is as follows: EPEVTQTPSHQVTQMGQEVILRCVPISNHLYFYWYRQILGQKVEFLVSFYNNEISEKSEIFDDQFSVERPDGSNFTLKIRSTKLEDSAMYFCASSRTSVYEQFFGPGTRLTVL.

The chain carries TRBV6-1 and TRBJ2-7; 8 bases are shared with TRBD1. Losses at the gene ends were 3 bases for V and 3 bases for J; bases not matched to a gene: 10. Looked up from germline, CDR1 is MNHNS and CDR2 is SASEGT. The CDR3 has 16 residues. DNA of the CDR3: TGTGCCAGCAGTGATTACCCTAGACAGGGGAGCTACGAGCAGTACTTC. Translating gives CASSDYPRQGSYEQYF.

The rearrangement joins TRBV7-2 to TRBJ1-1, with a weak D call TRBD1 (5 bases). The CDR3 sequence is 15 residues long. The V gene lost 5 bases and the J gene lost 1 base, with 14 bases spanning the gap. Per the germline V gene, CDR1 is SGHTA and CDR2 is FQGNSA. The CDR3 loop reads CASSLHTRGNTEAFF. CDR3 nucleotide sequence: TGTGCCAGCAGCCTACATACAAGGGGGAACACTGAAGCTTTCTTT.

The gene calls are TRBV18 and TRBJ2-7; 8 bases agree with TRBD1. This CDR3 region has 15 residues. The V gene's germline CDR1 is KGHSH and CDR2 LQKENI. Trimming at V came to 3 bases and at J to 3 bases, leaving 7 bases not matched to a gene. The CDR3 sequence is CASSPDRALVYEQYF. CDR3 DNA: TGTGCCAGCTCACCGGACAGGGCGCTCGTCTACGAGCAGTACTTC. The variable domain in full, completed from reference TRBV18 and TRBJ2-7, reads NAGVMQNPRHLVRRRGQEARLRCSPMKGHSHVYWYRQLPEEGLKFMVYLQKENIIDESGMPKERFSAEFPKEGPSILRIQQVVRGDSAAYFCASSPDRALVYEQYFGPGTRLTVT.

The chain uses TRBV6-6 and TRBJ2-3; D is unresolved. Germline loops: CDR1 MNHNY, CDR2 SVGAGI (reference sequence). This CDR3 is built from 15 residues. V dropped 0 bases and J dropped 0 bases, with 7 bases sitting between them. Written as DNA, the CDR3 is TGTGCCAGCAGTTACTCAGGAGTTAGCACAGATACGCAGTATTTT. Translated, it gives CASSYSGVSTDTQYF.

J is TRBJ1-3 and V is TRBV18, with no clear D. The CDR3 consists of 16 residues. V was shortened by 3 bases and J by 0 bases, with 12 bases between the two germline ends. Germline CDR1 is KGHSH and CDR2 is LQKENI. CDR3: CASSPDLSRSGNTIYF. In DNA form, the CDR3 reads TGTGCCAGCTCACCCGATCTTAGTCGCTCTGGAAACACCATATATTTT. The variable domain in full, completed from reference TRBV18 and TRBJ1-3, reads NAGVMQNPRHLVRRRGQEARLRCSPMKGHSHVYWYRQLPEEGLKFMVYLQKENIIDESGMPKERFSAEFPKEGPSILRIQQVVRGDSAAYFCASSPDLSRSGNTIYFGEGSWLTVV.